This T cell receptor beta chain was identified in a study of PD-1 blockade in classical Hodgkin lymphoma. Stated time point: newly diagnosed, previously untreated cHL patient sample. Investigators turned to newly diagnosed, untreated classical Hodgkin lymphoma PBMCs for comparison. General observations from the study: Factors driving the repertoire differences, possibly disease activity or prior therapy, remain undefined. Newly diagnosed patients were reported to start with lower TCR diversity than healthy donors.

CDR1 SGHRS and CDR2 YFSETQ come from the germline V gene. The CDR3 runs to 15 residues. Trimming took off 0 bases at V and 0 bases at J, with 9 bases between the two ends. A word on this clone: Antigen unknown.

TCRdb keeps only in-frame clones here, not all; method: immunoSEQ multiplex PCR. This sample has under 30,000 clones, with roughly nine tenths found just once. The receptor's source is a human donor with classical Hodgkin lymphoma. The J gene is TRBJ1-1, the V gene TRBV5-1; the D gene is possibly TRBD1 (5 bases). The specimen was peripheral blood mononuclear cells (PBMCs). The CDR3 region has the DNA TGCGCCAGCAGCTTGGAGGGGTACATGAACACTGAAGCTTTCTTT. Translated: CASSLEGYMNTEAFF.